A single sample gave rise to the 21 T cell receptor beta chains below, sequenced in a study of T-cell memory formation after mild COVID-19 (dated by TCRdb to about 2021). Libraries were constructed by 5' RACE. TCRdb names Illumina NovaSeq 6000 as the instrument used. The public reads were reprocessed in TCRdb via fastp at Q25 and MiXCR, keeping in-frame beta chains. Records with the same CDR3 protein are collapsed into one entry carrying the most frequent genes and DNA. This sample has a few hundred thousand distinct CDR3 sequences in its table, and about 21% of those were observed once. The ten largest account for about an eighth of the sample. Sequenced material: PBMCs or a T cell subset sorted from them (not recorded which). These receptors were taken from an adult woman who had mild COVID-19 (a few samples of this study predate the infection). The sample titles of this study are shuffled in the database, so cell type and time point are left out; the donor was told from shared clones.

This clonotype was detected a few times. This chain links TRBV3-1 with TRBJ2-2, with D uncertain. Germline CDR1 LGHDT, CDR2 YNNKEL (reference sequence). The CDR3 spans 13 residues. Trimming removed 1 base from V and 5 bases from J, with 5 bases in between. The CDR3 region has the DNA TGTGCCAGCAGCCAAGTGCCGACCGGGGAGCTGTTTTTT. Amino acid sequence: CASSQVPTGELFF. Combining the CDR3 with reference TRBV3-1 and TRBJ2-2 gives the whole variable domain DTAVSQTPKYLVTQMGNDKSIKCEQNLGHDTMYWYKQDSKKFLKIMFSYNNKELIINETVPNRFSPKSPDKAHLNLHINSLELGDSAVYFCASSQVPTGELFFGEGSRLTVL.

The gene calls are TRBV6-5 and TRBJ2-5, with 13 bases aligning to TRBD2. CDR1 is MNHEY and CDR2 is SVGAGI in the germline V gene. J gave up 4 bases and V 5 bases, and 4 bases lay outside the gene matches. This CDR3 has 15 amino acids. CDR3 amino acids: CASSILAGGPETQYF. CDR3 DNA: TGTGCCAGCAGTATACTAGCGGGGGGGCCAGAGACCCAGTACTTC.

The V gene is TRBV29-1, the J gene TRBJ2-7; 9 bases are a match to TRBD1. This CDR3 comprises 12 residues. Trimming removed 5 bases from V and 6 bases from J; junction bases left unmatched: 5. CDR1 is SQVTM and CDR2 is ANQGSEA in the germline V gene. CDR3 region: CSVLWTGVEQYF. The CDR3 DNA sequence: TGCAGCGTTCTCTGGACAGGGGTCGAGCAGTACTTC.

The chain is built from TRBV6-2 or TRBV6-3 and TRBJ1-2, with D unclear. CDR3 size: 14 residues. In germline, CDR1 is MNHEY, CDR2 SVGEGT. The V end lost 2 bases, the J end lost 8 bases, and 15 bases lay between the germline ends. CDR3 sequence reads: CASSYGLGLRGYTF. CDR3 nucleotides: TGTGCCAGCAGTTACGGCCTCGGCTTGCGGGGCTACACCTTC.

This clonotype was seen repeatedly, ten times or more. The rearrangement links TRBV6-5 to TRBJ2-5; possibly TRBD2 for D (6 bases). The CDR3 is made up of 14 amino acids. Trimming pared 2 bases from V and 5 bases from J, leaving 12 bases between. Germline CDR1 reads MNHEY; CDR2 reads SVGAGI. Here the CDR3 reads CASSYAGRGETQYF. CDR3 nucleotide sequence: TGTGCCAGCAGTTACGCGGGGAGAGGGGAGACCCAGTACTTC.

The CDR3 here is CASSLEGTGYTYYGYTF. In DNA form, the CDR3 reads TGTGCCAGCAGCTTAGAAGGGACAGGCTACACCTACTATGGCTACACCTTC. This chain connects TRBV7-9 to TRBJ1-2; 8 bases map to TRBD1. The CDR3 is 17 amino acids. CDR1 and CDR2 (germline): SEHNR, FQNEAQ (reference sequence). V gave up 1 base and J gave up 3 bases; unmatched junction bases: 10.

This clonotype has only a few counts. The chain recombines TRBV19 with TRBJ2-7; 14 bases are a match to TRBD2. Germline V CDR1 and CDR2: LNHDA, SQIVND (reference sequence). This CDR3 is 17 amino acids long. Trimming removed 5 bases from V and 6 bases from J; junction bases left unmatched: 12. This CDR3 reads CASSPGPPGLAGVEQYF. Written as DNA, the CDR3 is TGTGCCAGTAGTCCAGGCCCGCCGGGACTAGCGGGAGTCGAGCAGTACTTC.

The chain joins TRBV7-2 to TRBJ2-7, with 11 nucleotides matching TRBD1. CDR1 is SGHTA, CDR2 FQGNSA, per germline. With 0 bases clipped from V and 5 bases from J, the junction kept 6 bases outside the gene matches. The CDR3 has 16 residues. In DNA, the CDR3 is TGTGCCAGCAGCTTAGCCTGGACAGGGGGCGGCCACGAGCAGTACTTC. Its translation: CASSLAWTGGGHEQYF. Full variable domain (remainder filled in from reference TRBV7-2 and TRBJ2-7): GAGVSQSPSNKVTEKGKDVELRCDPISGHTALYWYRQSLGQGLEFLIYFQGNSAPDKSGLPSDRFSAERTGGSVSTLTIQRTQQEDSAVYLCASSLAWTGGGHEQYFGPGTRLTVT.

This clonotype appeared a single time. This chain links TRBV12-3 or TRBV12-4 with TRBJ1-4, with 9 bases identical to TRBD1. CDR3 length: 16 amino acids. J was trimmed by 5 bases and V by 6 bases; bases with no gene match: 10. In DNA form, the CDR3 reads TGTGCCAGCAGCCGTCCCGGGACAGGGAAGAATGAAAAACTGTTTTTT. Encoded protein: CASSRPGTGKNEKLFF.

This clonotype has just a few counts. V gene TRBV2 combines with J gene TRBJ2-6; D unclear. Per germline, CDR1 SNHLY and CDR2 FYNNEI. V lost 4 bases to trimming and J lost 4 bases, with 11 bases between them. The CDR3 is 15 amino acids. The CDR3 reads CASSVVVSGANVLTF. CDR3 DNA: TGTGCCAGCAGTGTAGTGGTCTCCGGGGCCAACGTCCTGACTTTC.

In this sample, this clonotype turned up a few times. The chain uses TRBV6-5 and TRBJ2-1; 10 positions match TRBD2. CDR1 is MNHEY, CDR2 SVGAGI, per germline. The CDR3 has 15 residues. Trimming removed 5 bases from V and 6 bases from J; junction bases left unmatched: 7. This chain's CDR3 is CASSRLAGEGNEQFF. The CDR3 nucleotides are TGTGCCAGCAGTCGGCTAGCGGGGGAGGGCAATGAGCAGTTCTTC.

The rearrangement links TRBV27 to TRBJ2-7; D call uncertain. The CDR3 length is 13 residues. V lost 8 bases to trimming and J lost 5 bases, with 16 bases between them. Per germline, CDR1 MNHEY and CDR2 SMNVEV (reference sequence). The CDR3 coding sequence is TGTGCCAGCGGCACTTATAGTAGGGACGAGCAGTACTTC. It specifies CASGTYSRDEQYF.

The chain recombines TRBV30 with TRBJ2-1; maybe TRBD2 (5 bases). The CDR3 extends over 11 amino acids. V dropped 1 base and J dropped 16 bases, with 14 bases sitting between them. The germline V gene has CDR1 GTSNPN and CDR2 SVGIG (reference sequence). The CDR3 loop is CAWSELEGNFF. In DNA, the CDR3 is TGTGCCTGGAGTGAACTAGAAGGGAACTTCTTC.

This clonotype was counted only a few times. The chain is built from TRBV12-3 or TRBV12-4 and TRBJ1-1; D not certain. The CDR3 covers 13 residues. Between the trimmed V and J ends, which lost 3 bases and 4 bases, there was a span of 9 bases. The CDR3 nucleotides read TGTGCCAGCAGTTTTTCGGGGTTCACTGAAGCTTTCTTT. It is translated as CASSFSGFTEAFF.

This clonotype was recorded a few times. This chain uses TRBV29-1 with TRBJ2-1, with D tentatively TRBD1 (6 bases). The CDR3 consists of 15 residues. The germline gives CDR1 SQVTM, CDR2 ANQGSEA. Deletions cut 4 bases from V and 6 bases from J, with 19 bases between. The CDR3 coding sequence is TGCAGCGTTGCCCACCGACAGGTTGTAGGCAATGAGCAGTTCTTC. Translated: CSVAHRQVVGNEQFF.

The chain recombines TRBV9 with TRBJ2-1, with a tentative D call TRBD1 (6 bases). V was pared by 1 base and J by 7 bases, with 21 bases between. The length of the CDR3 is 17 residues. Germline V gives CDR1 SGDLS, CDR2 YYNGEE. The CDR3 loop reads CASSVNPGTKTGNEQFF. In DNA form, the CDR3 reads TGTGCCAGCAGCGTAAATCCCGGGACAAAAACGGGGAATGAGCAGTTCTTC.

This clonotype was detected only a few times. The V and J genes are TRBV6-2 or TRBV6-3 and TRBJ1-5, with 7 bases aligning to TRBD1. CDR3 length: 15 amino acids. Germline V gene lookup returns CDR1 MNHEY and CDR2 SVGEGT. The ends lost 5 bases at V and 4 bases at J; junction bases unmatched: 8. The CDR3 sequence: CASSKSGTANQPQHF. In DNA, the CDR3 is TGTGCCAGCAGTAAATCCGGGACAGCAAATCAGCCCCAGCATTTT.

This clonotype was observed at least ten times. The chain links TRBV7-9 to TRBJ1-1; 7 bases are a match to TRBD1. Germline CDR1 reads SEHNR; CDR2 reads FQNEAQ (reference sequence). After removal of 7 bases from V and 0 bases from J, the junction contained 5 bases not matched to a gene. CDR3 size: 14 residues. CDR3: CASKKTGMNTEAFF. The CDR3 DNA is TGTGCCAGCAAAAAGACAGGGATGAACACTGAAGCTTTCTTT.

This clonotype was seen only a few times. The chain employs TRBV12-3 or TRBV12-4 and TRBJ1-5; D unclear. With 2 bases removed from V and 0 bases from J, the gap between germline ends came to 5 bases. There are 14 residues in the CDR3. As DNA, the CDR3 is TGTGCCAGCAGTTTAATGCATAGCAATCAGCCCCAGCATTTT. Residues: CASSLMHSNQPQHF.

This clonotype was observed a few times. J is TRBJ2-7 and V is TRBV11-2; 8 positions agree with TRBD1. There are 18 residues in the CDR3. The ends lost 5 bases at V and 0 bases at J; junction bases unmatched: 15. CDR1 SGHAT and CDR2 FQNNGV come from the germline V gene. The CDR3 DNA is TGTGCCAGCAGCCCCGAAACCCCGGGACAGGACAGCTCCTACGAGCAGTACTTC. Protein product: CASSPETPGQDSSYEQYF.

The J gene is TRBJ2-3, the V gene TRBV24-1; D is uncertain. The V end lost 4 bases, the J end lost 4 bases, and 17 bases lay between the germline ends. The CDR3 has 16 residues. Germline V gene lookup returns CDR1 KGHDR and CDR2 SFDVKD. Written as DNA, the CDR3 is TGTGCCACCAGTGAACCCCGGGCCGACCAAGCAGATACGCAGTATTTT. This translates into CATSEPRADQADTQYF.